The T cell receptor beta chain under discussion was sequenced for a study of blood T cell repertoires in COVID-19. Study at large: From the United States, Italy and Spain came samples of acute and convalescent COVID-19.

Clones were read by immunoSEQ multiplex PCR, and TCRdb kept only the in-frame ones, dropping some. The table has some 180,000 clones, roughly 89% seen once; the top ten hold 6.5% to 8.5%. V lost 4 bases and J lost 6; bases outside the gene matches: 9. CDR1 and CDR2 from the germline V gene are MNHEY and SVGEGT. The CDR3 has 15 residues. The receptor's source is a man aged 40-49 years with acute or convalescent COVID-19. The rearrangement links TRBV6-2 or TRBV6-3 to TRBJ2-1; 7 positions match TRBD2. The sample comprised peripheral blood. The CDR3 nucleotides read TGTGCCAGCAGTTCCCTGGGATGGACTAGCAATGAGCAGTTCTTC. It translates to CASSSLGWTSNEQFF.